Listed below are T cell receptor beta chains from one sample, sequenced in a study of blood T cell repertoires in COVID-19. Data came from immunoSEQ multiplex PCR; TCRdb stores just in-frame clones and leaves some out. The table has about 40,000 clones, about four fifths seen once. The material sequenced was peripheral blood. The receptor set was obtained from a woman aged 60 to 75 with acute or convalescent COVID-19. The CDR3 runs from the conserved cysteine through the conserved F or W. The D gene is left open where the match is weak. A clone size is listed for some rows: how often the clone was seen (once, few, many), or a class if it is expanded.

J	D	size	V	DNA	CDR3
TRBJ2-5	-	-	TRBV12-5	TGTGCTAGTGGTCTCGGCGGGTACAAGGGGGGGCAGGAGACCCAGTACTTC	CASGLGGYKGGQETQYF
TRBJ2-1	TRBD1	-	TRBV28	TGTGCCAGCCGAATCGAGGACAGGTACTACAATGAGCAGTTCTTC	CASRIEDRYYNEQFF
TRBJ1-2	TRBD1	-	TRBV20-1	TGCAGTGCTAGTGCAACCGGGACAGGGCTCTATGGCTACACCTTC	CSASATGTGLYGYTF
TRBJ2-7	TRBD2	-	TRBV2	TGTGCGGCGGGGGTGGGGTACGAGCAGTACTTC	CAAGVGYEQYF
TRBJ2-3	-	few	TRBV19	TGTGCCAGTACCGAGTGGGGCCTTAGCACAGATACGCAGTATTTT	CASTEWGLSTDTQYF
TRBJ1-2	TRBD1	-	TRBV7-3	TGTGCCAGCATCATAGGGACAGGGGTTTTGAATGGCTACACCTTC	CASIIGTGVLNGYTF
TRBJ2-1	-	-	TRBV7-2	TGTGCCAGCAGCTTTTCCCAGATACAGTTCTTC	CASSFSQIQFF
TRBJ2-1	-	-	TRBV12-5	TGTGCTAGTGGTTTGAGCATGGGGGCGTCCTACAATGAGCAGTTCTTC	CASGLSMGASYNEQFF
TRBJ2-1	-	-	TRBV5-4	TGTGCCAGCAGCCTGGGAGGGACACCCTACAATGAGCAGTTCTTC	CASSLGGTPYNEQFF
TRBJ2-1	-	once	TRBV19	TGTGCCAGTAGTATATCCCTCCTGGCGGGGGCTAATGAGCAGTTCTTC	CASSISLLAGANEQFF
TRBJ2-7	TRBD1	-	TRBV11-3	TGTGCCAGCAGCTTAGGAACAGGGGGCGCCTACGAGCAGTACTTC	CASSLGTGGAYEQYF
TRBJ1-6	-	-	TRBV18	TGTGCCAGCTCACCAAACCAGGGGAATAATTCACCCCTCCACTTT	CASSPNQGNNSPLHF
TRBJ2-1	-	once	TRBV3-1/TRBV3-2	TGTGCCAGCAGCCAGGTTGGGCCTGAGCAGTTCTTC	CASSQVGPEQFF
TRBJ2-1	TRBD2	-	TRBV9	TGTGCCAGCAGCGTAGCAGGAAGCGGGAGATTCAATGAGCAGTTCTTC	CASSVAGSGRFNEQFF
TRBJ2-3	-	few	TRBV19	TGTGCCAGTAGTATCAGGGACTCGGCTAGCACAGATACGCAGTATTTT	CASSIRDSASTDTQYF
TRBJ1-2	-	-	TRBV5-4	TGTGCCAGCAGTTTAGCCGGGGGTGGTGGCTACACCTTC	CASSLAGGGGYTF
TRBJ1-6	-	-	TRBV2	TGTGCCAGCAGTGAAGCTTTGGGTCGGGGGGTTAATAATTCACCCCTCCACTTT	CASSEALGRGVNNSPLHF
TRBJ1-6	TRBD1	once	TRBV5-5	TGTGCCAGCAGCTCTACAGGGGGAAATTCACCCCTCCACTTT	CASSSTGGNSPLHF
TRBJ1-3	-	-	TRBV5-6	TGTGCCAGCAGTCGGGGGGCCCGTCACGGAAACACCATATATTTT	CASSRGARHGNTIYF
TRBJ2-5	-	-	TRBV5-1	TGCGCCAGCAGCTTTGGGGGGACGGAGACCCAGTACTTC	CASSFGGTETQYF
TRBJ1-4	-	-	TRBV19	TGTGCCAGTAGTCCAGGGCTTCTTAATGAAAAACTGTTTTTT	CASSPGLLNEKLFF
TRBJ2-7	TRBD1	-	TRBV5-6	TGTGCCAGCAGCTCTCGGATGCAGGGGGCCTACGAGCAGTACTTC	CASSSRMQGAYEQYF
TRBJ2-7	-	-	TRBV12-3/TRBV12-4	TGTGCCAGCAGTTTTGGACACTACGAGCAGTACTTC	CASSFGHYEQYF
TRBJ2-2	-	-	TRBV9	TGTGCCAGCAGCCCTAAACACGACAGGACGAACACCGGGGAGCTGTTTTTT	CASSPKHDRTNTGELFF